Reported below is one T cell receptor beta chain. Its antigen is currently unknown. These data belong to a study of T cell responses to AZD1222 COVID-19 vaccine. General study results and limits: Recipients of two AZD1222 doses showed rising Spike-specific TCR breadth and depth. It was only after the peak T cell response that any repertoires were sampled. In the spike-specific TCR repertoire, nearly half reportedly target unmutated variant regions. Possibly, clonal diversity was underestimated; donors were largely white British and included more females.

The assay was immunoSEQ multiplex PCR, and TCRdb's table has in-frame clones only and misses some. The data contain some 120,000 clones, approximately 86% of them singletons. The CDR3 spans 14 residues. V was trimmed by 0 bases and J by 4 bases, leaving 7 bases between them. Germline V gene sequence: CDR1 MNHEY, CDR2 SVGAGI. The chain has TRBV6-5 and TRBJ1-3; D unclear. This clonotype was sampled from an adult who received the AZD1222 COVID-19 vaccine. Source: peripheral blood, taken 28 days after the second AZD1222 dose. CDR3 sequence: CASSYSKEGNTIYF. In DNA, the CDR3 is TGTGCCAGCAGTTACTCGAAAGAGGGAAACACCATATATTTT.